This entry describes one T cell receptor beta chain. The entry originates in a study of blood T cell repertoires in COVID-19. CDR3 length equals 17 residues. Between the trimmed V and J ends, which lost 4 bases and 4 bases, there was a span of 20 bases. Germline V gene lookup returns CDR1 SGHNT and CDR2 YYREEE (reference sequence). Produced via immunoSEQ multiplex PCR; TCRdb's table is partial and in-frame only. The sample has 200,000 to 250,000 clones, approximately 83% seen once. J is TRBJ1-4 and V is TRBV5-4, with D perhaps matching TRBD1 (6 bases). Sequences were obtained from PBMCs or T cells enriched from blood (not recorded which). The TCR originated in a woman aged 55-75 years who had recovered from COVID-19. The CDR3 bases are TGTGCCAGCAGCCAGGGGCAGGGAGGGGGAGTTAATGAAAAACTGTTTTTT. It yields the protein CASSQGQGGGVNEKLFF. The full variable domain, with the rest looked up from reference TRBV5-4 and TRBJ1-4, is ETGVTQSPTHLIKTRGQQVTLRCSSQSGHNTVSWYQQALGQGPQFIFQYYREEENGRGNFPPRFSGLQFPNYSSELNVNALELDDSALYLCASSQGQGGGVNEKLFFGSGTQLSVL.